The subject of this entry is one T cell receptor beta chain. The sample is drawn from a study of blood T cell repertoires in COVID-19. Produced via immunoSEQ multiplex PCR; TCRdb's table is partial and in-frame only. The top ten hold roughly 20% of the sample, which has roughly 56,000 clones, roughly 90% seen once. Looked up from germline, CDR1 is SGHAT and CDR2 is FQNNGV. Trimming took 0 bases from V and 3 from J, leaving 18 bases between them. The CDR3 runs to 17 residues. V and J are TRBV11-2 and TRBJ2-7, with D tentatively TRBD2 (7 bases). Sequencing was performed on peripheral blood. This TCR came from a human donor in a cohort sampled during active COVID-19. CDR3 protein: CASSLDLGGGPSYEQYF. DNA for the CDR3: TGTGCCAGCAGCTTAGATCTGGGCGGGGGCCCAAGCTACGAGCAGTACTTC.